A single sample gave rise to the 13 T cell receptor beta chains below, sequenced in a study of blood T cell repertoires in COVID-19. Some clones are missing from TCRdb's copy, which holds only in-frame ones; the method was immunoSEQ multiplex PCR. The profile shows hundreds of thousands of clones, about 89% of them singletons. Sequenced: peripheral blood. The receptors derive from a woman in her fifties or sixties with COVID-19, enrolled during active disease.

The chain is built from TRBV7-9 and TRBJ2-5; D is ambiguous. Germline loops: CDR1 SEHNR, CDR2 FQNEAQ (reference sequence). CDR3 length: 15 amino acids. V was cut by 1 base and J by 1 base, with 10 bases left in between. The CDR3 spells CASSLVLYTQETQYF. CDR3 bases: TGTGCCAGCAGCTTAGTATTATACACCCAAGAGACCCAGTACTTC.

The rearrangement joins TRBV19 to TRBJ2-2; D remains ambiguous. This CDR3 region has 13 residues. Germline V lookup: CDR1 LNHDA, CDR2 SQIVND (reference sequence). The ends were cut back, 5 bases at V and 6 bases at J, with 10 bases in the middle. The CDR3 bases are TGTGCCAGTAGTCCCCATCTAGCCGGGGAGCTGTTTTTT. Residues: CASSPHLAGELFF.

J is TRBJ1-1 and V is TRBV9; no definite D call. The CDR3 runs to 13 residues. CDR1 and CDR2 from the germline V gene are SGDLS and YYNGEE. Trimming shortened V by 0 bases and J by 7 bases, and 10 bases separated the two germline ends. The CDR3 DNA follows: TGTGCCAGCAGCGTAGCGTACAGTCATGAAGCTTTCTTT. Its protein product is CASSVAYSHEAFF.

The chain uses TRBV6-6 and TRBJ1-3, with 8 bases lining up with TRBD1. CDR1 MNHNY and CDR2 SVGAGI come from the germline V gene (reference sequence). CDR3 length: 14 amino acids. V was pared by 7 bases and J by 8 bases, with 10 bases of the junction left unmatched. The CDR3 DNA reads TGTGCCAGCACCGACTCGACAGGGGATGACACCATATATTTT. As protein: CASTDSTGDDTIYF.

The gene calls are TRBV5-8 and TRBJ1-2; no firm D call. The CDR3 totals 13 residues. Trimming took 1 base from V and 2 from J, leaving 6 bases between them. CDR1 is SGHTS and CDR2 is YDEGEE in the germline V gene. The chain's CDR3 is CASSLYGNYGYTF. As DNA, the CDR3 is TGTGCCAGCAGCTTGTATGGCAACTATGGCTACACCTTC.

This sequence joins TRBV7-9 and TRBJ1-4; no reliable D call. V was pared by 3 bases and J by 7 bases, with 12 bases between. Per germline, CDR1 SEHNR and CDR2 FQNEAQ (reference sequence). CDR3 length equals 14 residues. CDR3 residues: CASSFPGEGEKLFF. The CDR3 DNA reads as TGTGCCAGCAGCTTCCCCGGGGAGGGTGAAAAACTGTTTTTT.

The chain is built from TRBV6-1 and TRBJ1-1; tentatively, D is TRBD1 (5 bases). Deletions cut 10 bases from V and 1 base from J, with 7 bases between. Germline V gene lookup returns CDR1 MNHNS and CDR2 SASEGT. This CDR3 is built from 11 residues. The CDR3 sequence: CAITGNTEAFF. The CDR3 nucleotides are TGTGCCATCACAGGGAACACTGAAGCTTTCTTT.

This chain connects TRBV3-1 (or the pseudogene TRBV3-2) to TRBJ2-1; TRBD2 matches 8 bases. Germline CDR1 LGHDT, CDR2 YNNKEL (reference sequence). V was clipped by 3 bases and J by 4 bases; unmatched bases: 8. The CDR3 has 16 residues. The CDR3 DNA reads TGTGCCAGCAGCCACCCGGGGGGGGAGAATTACAATGAGCAGTTCTTC. The encoded protein is CASSHPGGENYNEQFF.

This chain uses TRBV11-2 with TRBJ2-3; TRBD2 matches 10 bases. The J segment lost 2 bases and the V segment lost 7 bases, leaving 9 bases of the junction unmatched. The CDR3 is made up of 16 amino acids. Germline V gene lookup returns CDR1 SGHAT and CDR2 FQNNGV. CDR3 sequence: CASTPTAGGPTDTQYF. The CDR3 DNA reads as TGTGCCAGCACCCCCACAGCGGGGGGGCCCACAGATACGCAGTATTTT.

This clone appeared once. The gene calls are TRBV11-2 and TRBJ2-3; no definite D call. Deletions cut 5 bases from V and 2 bases from J, with 11 bases between. CDR1 and CDR2 (germline): SGHAT, FQNNGV. The CDR3 covers 14 residues. For the CDR3, the DNA is TGTGCCAGCAGCCGGCGGATGACCACAGATACGCAGTATTTT. As protein: CASSRRMTTDTQYF.

V gene TRBV30 combines with J gene TRBJ1-5; D unclear. Trimming removed 0 bases at V and 2 bases at J, with 11 bases between. The CDR3 sequence is 15 residues long. The germline V gene encodes CDR1 GTSNPN and CDR2 SVGIG (reference sequence). The CDR3 DNA reads TGTGCCTGGAGTGTACGGGGTTTGGGCAATCAGCCCCAGCATTTT. As protein: CAWSVRGLGNQPQHF.

This chain connects TRBV28 to TRBJ1-2; 10 bases match TRBD1. The V gene end was trimmed by 2 bases and the J gene end by 6 bases; junction bases not matched to a gene: 6. This CDR3 has 15 residues. In germline, CDR1 is MDHEN, CDR2 SYDVKM. The CDR3 region is CASSLVTGGEDGYTF. The CDR3 nucleotides are TGTGCCAGCAGTTTAGTGACAGGGGGCGAGGATGGCTACACCTTC.

The chain couples TRBV19 to TRBJ1-5; D gene unclear. The CDR3 loop spans 16 amino acids. V dropped 5 bases and J dropped 1 base, with 15 bases sitting between them. Germline values: CDR1 LNHDA, CDR2 SQIVND (reference sequence). For the CDR3, the DNA is TGTGCCAGTAGTCGCGGGAGGTCGAGGAGCAATCAGCCCCAGCATTTT. Residues: CASSRGRSRSNQPQHF.